A selection of T cell receptor beta chains follows, all from one sample in a study of T cell responses to AZD1222 COVID-19 vaccine. Assay: immunoSEQ multiplex PCR; the TCRdb copy retains only in-frame clones and omits some. The sample shows roughly 140,000 clones, approximately 88% of them seen only once. Here the sequenced sample was peripheral blood, taken on day 0 of MenACWY control vaccination. Receptors originate from an adult in good health. The CDR3 runs from the conserved cysteine through the conserved F or W. D genes are given only for firm matches. The size entry is marked missing in some rows and otherwise reads once, few, many or a size class.

v_gene	j_gene	d_gene	abundance	CDR3aa	CDR3nt
TRBV11-3	TRBJ2-7	NA	NA	CASSLVEGNDEQYF	TGTGCCAGCAGCTTAGTTGAGGGGAACGACGAGCAGTACTTC
TRBV24-1	TRBJ1-2	TRBD1	NA	CATSDRGTGGDFYGYTF	TGTGCCACCAGTGACCGGGGGACAGGGGGCGATTTCTATGGCTACACCTTC
TRBV19	TRBJ1-1	NA	few	CASSISRYTEAFF	TGTGCCAGTAGTATCAGTCGATACACTGAAGCTTTCTTT
TRBV4-3	TRBJ1-3	NA	NA	CASSQDSGSSGNTIYF	TGCGCCAGCAGCCAAGATTCCGGATCCTCTGGAAACACCATATATTTT
TRBV7-9	TRBJ1-6	NA	NA	CASSFGEVRGSPLHF	TGTGCCAGCAGCTTTGGGGAGGTTCGGGGTTCACCCCTCCACTTT
TRBV19	TRBJ1-5	TRBD1	NA	CATSSILQGVQPQHF	TGTGCCACCAGTAGTATTTTACAGGGGGTTCAGCCCCAGCATTTT
TRBV5-4	TRBJ1-3	NA	NA	CASSLGGTGNTIYF	TGTGCCAGCAGCTTGGGGGGGACGGGAAACACCATATATTTT
TRBV27	TRBJ2-1	TRBD2	NA	CASSLRLAGGGNNEQFF	TGTGCCAGCAGCCTACGACTAGCGGGAGGGGGTAACAATGAGCAGTTCTTC
TRBV19	TRBJ2-4	NA	NA	CASTREGKNIQYF	TGTGCCAGTACCCGAGAGGGAAAAAACATTCAGTACTTC
TRBV5-1	TRBJ2-5	TRBD1	NA	CASSSGTGRETQYF	TGCGCCAGCAGCTCAGGGACAGGGCGAGAGACCCAGTACTTC
TRBV7-9	TRBJ1-1	NA	NA	CASSWTDPLVVELCF	TGTGCCAGCAGCTGGACAGACCCCTTAGTTGTGGAGCTTTGCTTT